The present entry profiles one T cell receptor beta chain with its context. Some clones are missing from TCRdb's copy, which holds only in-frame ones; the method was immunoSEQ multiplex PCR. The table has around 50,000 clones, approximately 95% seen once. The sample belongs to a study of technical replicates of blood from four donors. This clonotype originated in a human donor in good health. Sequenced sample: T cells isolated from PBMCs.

CDR3 amino acids: CASSLEGQPTGNTIYF. The CDR3 DNA follows: TGTGCCAGCAGCTTAGAAGGACAGCCAACTGGAAACACCATATATTTT. The chain combines TRBV11-3 with TRBJ1-3, with D possibly matching TRBD1 (6 bases). V was cut by 0 bases and J by 2 bases, with 11 bases left in between. The CDR3 is 16 residues long. The germline CDR1 and CDR2 sequences are SGHNT and YENEEA.